The next 15 T cell receptor beta chains were all read from a single sample in a study of identical twins. TCRdb redid the calling of the 5' RACE reads with MiXCR, one entry per CDR3 protein. Among hundreds of thousands of distinct CDR3 sequences listed, 15% to 20% were seen once. The same data also went into a second study, on T cells expressing NK-cell markers.

Sequencing input: PBMCs. These receptors all stem from a woman between 18 and 29 years old in good health.

The V and J genes are TRBV5-1 and TRBJ2-7; D gene uncertain. The CDR3 contains 12 residues. V lost 5 bases to trimming and J lost 3 bases, with 9 bases between them. Germline loops: CDR1 SGHRS, CDR2 YFSETQ. The CDR3 protein is CASRGSDYEQYF. The CDR3 DNA follows: TGCGCCAGCAGAGGTTCTGACTACGAGCAGTACTTC. The whole variable domain, filled in from reference TRBV5-1 and TRBJ2-7, reads KAGVTQTPRYLIKTRGQQVTLSCSPISGHRSVSWYQQTPGQGLQFLFEYFSETQRNKGNFPGRFSGRQFSNSRSEMNVSTLELGDSALYLCASRGSDYEQYFGPGTRLTVT.

This clonotype was seen many times. The V call is TRBV12-3 or TRBV12-4, the J call TRBJ1-1, with a weak D call TRBD1 (5 bases). V gave up 2 bases and J gave up 4 bases, with 11 bases separating them. The CDR3 is 14 amino acids. In DNA, the CDR3 is TGTGCCAGCAGTTTAAGGGGTCTGGGCACTGAAGCTTTCTTT. This gives the protein CASSLRGLGTEAFF.

This clonotype has at least ten counts. The chain uses TRBV2 and TRBJ1-2; weak D call: TRBD1 (5 bases). Germline assignment: CDR1 SNHLY and CDR2 FYNNEI. The CDR3 covers 15 residues. Between the trimmed V and J ends, which lost 4 bases and 0 bases, there was a span of 12 bases. CDR3 protein: CASSGDFGANYGYTF. The DNA of the CDR3 is TGTGCCAGCAGTGGGGACTTCGGGGCTAACTATGGCTACACCTTC.

Many counts were recorded for this clonotype. V usage is TRBV7-2 and J usage is TRBJ2-7; 7 nucleotides match TRBD1. Looked up from germline, CDR1 is SGHTA and CDR2 is FQGNSA. V trimming: 5 bases; J trimming: 3 bases; junction bases outside the gene matches: 7. The CDR3 length is 14 residues. The CDR3 nucleotides are TGTGCCAGCAGCCCCGGGACAGTCGTCTACGAGCAGTACTTC. The encoded protein is CASSPGTVVYEQYF.

This clonotype has just a few counts. V usage is TRBV6-5 and J usage is TRBJ2-1; D may be TRBD1 (6 bases). There are 12 residues in the CDR3. Trimming took 6 bases from V and 8 from J, leaving 11 bases between them. Per germline, CDR1 MNHEY and CDR2 SVGAGI. CDR3 nucleotide sequence: TGTGCCAGCAGAAAACAGGGATATGAGCAGTTCTTC. As protein: CASRKQGYEQFF.

In its sample, this clonotype was seen a few times. The chain links TRBV6-2 or TRBV6-3 to TRBJ2-2; perhaps D is TRBD1 or TRBD2 (5 bases each). The CDR3 has 12 residues. The V end lost 6 bases, the J end lost 7 bases, and 9 bases lay between the germline ends. The germline V gene encodes CDR1 MNHEY and CDR2 SVGEGT. The CDR3 protein is CASRRGDGELFF. The CDR3 DNA reads TGTGCCAGCAGAAGAGGGGACGGGGAGCTGTTTTTT.

The chain joins TRBV12-3 or TRBV12-4 to TRBJ2-7; 14 nucleotides match TRBD2. The CDR3 consists of 20 residues. V was clipped by 3 bases and J by 3 bases; unmatched bases: 16. CDR3 DNA sequence: TGTGCCAGCAGTTTTATTAGAATCCCAGGACTAGCGGGAGGCAACTACGAGCAGTACTTC. Its translation is CASSFIRIPGLAGGNYEQYF.

The rearrangement uses TRBV27 and TRBJ2-7; 8 bases align to TRBD2. Looked up from germline, CDR1 is MNHEY and CDR2 is SMNVEV (reference sequence). J gave up 4 bases and V 8 bases, and 7 bases lay outside the gene matches. The length of the CDR3 is 13 residues. Here the CDR3 reads CASGGRNPYEQYF. In DNA form, the CDR3 reads TGTGCCAGCGGCGGGAGGAACCCTTACGAGCAGTACTTC.

The sample holds a few counts of this clonotype. The chain combines TRBV20-1 with TRBJ1-5; D may be TRBD1 (5 bases). This CDR3 has 16 residues. Germline V gives CDR1 DFQATT, CDR2 SNEGSKA (reference sequence). V was shortened by 0 bases and J by 7 bases, with 19 bases between the two germline ends. The DNA for the CDR3 is TGCAGTGCTAGAGATACCCGTCGGGGGGTACGCCAGCCCCAGCATTTT. Protein: CSARDTRRGVRQPQHF.

This clonotype was found a few times. This chain connects TRBV27 to TRBJ1-1; the match to TRBD1 covers 9 bases. The CDR3 spans 13 residues. CDR1 is MNHEY, CDR2 SMNVEV, per germline (reference sequence). With 6 bases clipped from V and 12 bases from J, the junction kept 11 bases outside the gene matches. For the CDR3, the DNA is TGTGCCAGCAGGGGGACCAGGGACAGGGTAACTTTCTTT. This encodes CASRGTRDRVTFF.

The chain combines TRBV20-1 with TRBJ2-7; D is ambiguous. The CDR3 covers 13 residues. Trimming removed 2 bases at V and 2 bases at J, with 10 bases between. Germline V lookup: CDR1 DFQATT, CDR2 SNEGSKA (reference sequence). The CDR3 sequence is CSARLDGTYEQYF. CDR3 bases: TGCAGTGCTAGACTCGACGGCACCTACGAGCAGTACTTC.

This clonotype was found a few times. The chain couples TRBV29-1 to TRBJ2-1; 10 bases map to TRBD2. This CDR3 spans 15 amino acids. Per germline, CDR1 SQVTM and CDR2 ANQGSEA. The junction had 6 bases not matched to a gene; V was cut back by 5 bases and J by 2 bases. The CDR3 loop is CSVSSSGRAYNEQFF. The CDR3 bases are TGCAGCGTTTCCTCGAGCGGGAGGGCCTACAATGAGCAGTTCTTC.

This clonotype was counted a few times. This rearrangement joins TRBV5-1 to TRBJ2-1; 11 bases fit TRBD2. Germline V CDR1 and CDR2: SGHRS, YFSETQ. Trimming at V came to 5 bases and at J to 5 bases, leaving 12 bases not matched to a gene. The length of the CDR3 is 17 residues. CDR3 in DNA: TGCGCCAGCAGAGGATGGAGGGGGGGACTAGCGGACAATGAGCAGTTCTTC. This gives the protein CASRGWRGGLADNEQFF.

The chain couples TRBV5-1 to TRBJ2-7; 10 positions agree with TRBD2. This CDR3 has 15 amino acids. Germline V gene lookup returns CDR1 SGHRS and CDR2 YFSETQ. J was trimmed by 5 bases and V by 4 bases; bases with no gene match: 9. The DNA of the CDR3 is TGCGCCAGCAGCCGTGAACTAGCGGGGCGAGACGAGCAGTACTTC. It encodes CASSRELAGRDEQYF. Looking up the rest from reference TRBV5-1 and TRBJ2-7 gives the full variable domain: KAGVTQTPRYLIKTRGQQVTLSCSPISGHRSVSWYQQTPGQGLQFLFEYFSETQRNKGNFPGRFSGRQFSNSRSEMNVSTLELGDSALYLCASSRELAGRDEQYFGPGTRLTVT.

The chain employs TRBV20-1 and TRBJ2-4; 8 bases are a match to TRBD1. V dropped 8 bases and J dropped 9; count of bases not matched to a gene: 9. Germline V CDR1 and CDR2: DFQATT, SNEGSKA (reference sequence). This CDR3 has 12 residues. Written as DNA, the CDR3 is TGCAGTCCGAGCCCAGGACAGGGCATTCAGTACTTC. Translation: CSPSPGQGIQYF.